This TCR beta chain was captured in a study of blood T cell repertoires in COVID-19. V was trimmed by 3 bases and J by 5 bases, leaving 7 bases between them. The CDR3 extends over 12 amino acids. CDR1 is LNHDA, CDR2 SQIVND, per germline (reference sequence). This table comes from immunoSEQ multiplex PCR, and its TCRdb copy is limited to in-frame clones, with some not included. The sample lists 140,000 or so clones, approximately 90% occurring once. Specimen: peripheral blood. The rearrangement uses TRBV19 and TRBJ1-2; D gene ambiguous. This TCR derives from a human donor in a cohort sampled during active COVID-19. For the CDR3, the DNA is TGTGCCAGTAGTATGGAGGGTTATGGCTACACCTTC. Protein product: CASSMEGYGYTF.